Detailed here is one T cell receptor (beta chain). This sample is drawn from a study of blood T cell repertoires in COVID-19. Study at large: The study drew acute and convalescent COVID-19 samples from the United States, Italy and Spain. Sources were T cells, B-cell-depleted T cells, or PBMCs; the material itself was cDNA or gDNA.

The CDR3 is made up of 15 amino acids. Germline V lookup: CDR1 SGHVS, CDR2 FQNEAQ. Trimming cost V 1 base and J 2 bases, with 12 bases left between them. In the original workflow: Estimated nucleated cell counts came from reference gene primer amplification. Using immunoSEQ multiplex PCR, the repertoire was profiled, and TCRdb retains in-frame clones only, with some absent. V, J and clone size derive from that table, while D and trimming were established from the DNA sequence. The data show 150,000 to 200,000 clones, roughly 84% seen once. What was sequenced was peripheral blood. The sequence came from a man between 18 and 35 years old with active or convalescent COVID-19. The chain is built from TRBV7-8 and TRBJ2-7; D is undetermined. This chain's CDR3 is CASSLGGSYTYEQYF. The CDR3 DNA is TGTGCCAGCAGCTTAGGCGGTAGCTACACCTACGAGCAGTACTTC.